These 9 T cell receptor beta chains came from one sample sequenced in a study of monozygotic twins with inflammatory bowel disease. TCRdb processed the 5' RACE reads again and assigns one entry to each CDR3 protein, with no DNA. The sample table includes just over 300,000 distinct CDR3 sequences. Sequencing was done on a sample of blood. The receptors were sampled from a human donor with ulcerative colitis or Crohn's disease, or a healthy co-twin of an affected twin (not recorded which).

CDR3 in amino acids: CASSFGQGATDTQYF. This chain joins TRBV7-9 and TRBJ2-3; TCRdb returns TRBD1, unconfirmable since there is no DNA. This CDR3 has 15 amino acids. The V gene's germline CDR1 is SEHNR and CDR2 FQNEAQ (reference sequence).

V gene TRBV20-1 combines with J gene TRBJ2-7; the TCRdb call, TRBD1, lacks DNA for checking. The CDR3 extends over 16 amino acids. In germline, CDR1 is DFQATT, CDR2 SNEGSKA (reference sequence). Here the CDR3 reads CSAKDVGGAPADEQYF.

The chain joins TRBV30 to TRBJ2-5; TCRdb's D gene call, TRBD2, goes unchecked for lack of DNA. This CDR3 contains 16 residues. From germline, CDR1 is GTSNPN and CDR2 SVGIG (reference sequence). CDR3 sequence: CAWMGTSGRVWKTQYF.

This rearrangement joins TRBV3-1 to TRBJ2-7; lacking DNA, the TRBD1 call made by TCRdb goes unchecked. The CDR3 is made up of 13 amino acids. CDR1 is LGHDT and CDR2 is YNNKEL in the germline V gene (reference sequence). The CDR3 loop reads CASTRGGTNEQYF.

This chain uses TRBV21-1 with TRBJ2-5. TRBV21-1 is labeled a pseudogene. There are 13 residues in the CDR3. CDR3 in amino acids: CASSKENQETQYF.

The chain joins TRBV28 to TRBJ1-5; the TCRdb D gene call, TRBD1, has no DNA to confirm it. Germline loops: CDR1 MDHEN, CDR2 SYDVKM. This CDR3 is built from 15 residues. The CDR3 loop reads CASSLGVLGNQPQHF. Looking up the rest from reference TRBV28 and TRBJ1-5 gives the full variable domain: DVKVTQSSRYLVKRTGEKVFLECVQDMDHENMFWYRQDPGLGLRLIYFSYDVKMKEKGDIPEGYSVSREKKERFSLILESASTNQTSMYLCASSLGVLGNQPQHFGDGTRLSIL.

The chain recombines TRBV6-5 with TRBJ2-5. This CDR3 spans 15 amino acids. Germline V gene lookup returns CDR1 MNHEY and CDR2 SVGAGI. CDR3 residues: CASSYSRIGQETQYF.

CDR3 loop: CASSSEGGSNEKLFF. V usage is TRBV12-3 or TRBV12-4 and J usage is TRBJ1-4; as DNA is missing, the TRBD1 call by TCRdb cannot be tested. There are 15 residues in the CDR3.

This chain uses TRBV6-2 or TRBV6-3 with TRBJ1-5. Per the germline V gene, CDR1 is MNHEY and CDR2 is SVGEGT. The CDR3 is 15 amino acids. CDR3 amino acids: CASSNGLNSNQPQHF.